This paragraph covers one TCR beta chain sequence. This clonotype was seen repeatedly, ten times or more. It lacks a known antigen. Qualities for individual bases were not recorded, and no much larger clone is one base off. TCR beta CDR3 regions were amplified from RNA transcripts. The first round of RT-PCR for the TCR CDR3 was performed with the HTBI primer set and the Qiagen OneStep RT-PCR kit. Libraries were constructed in a second round of multiplex PCR, after which size selection and purification were carried out. Libraries were sequenced paired-end with 100 bp reads on an Illumina HiSeq2000. The published analysis was carried out like this. SOAPnuke was used to process the raw data, throwing out any read that contained adapters or uncalled bases, had a mean Phred below 15, or lacked an exact constant-primer or identifier match. High-quality paired reads were merged using COPE v1.2.5, and each unique nucleotide sequence was defined as a clonotype. MiTCR v1.1 was used to align clonotypes to the IMGT TRBV, TRBD and TRBJ reference segments. The analysis was restricted to V-J combinations with a frequency above 0.0001, which together covered 99% to 99.2% of the repertoires. The TCS score was defined as F50 (clonal expansion) divided by E x V (chaos), with BLOSUM62-based TCRdist calculated between CDR3 peptides within each V-J. Welch's t-statistics and random forest reduced some 510 V-J features to roughly 13, which were used in a naive Bayes classifier (R e1071). TCRdb reprocessed the public reads (quality trimming at Q25 with fastp, clone calling with MiXCR) and kept in-frame beta chains. Every entry covers one CDR3 protein and lists the most common genes and DNA from its rows. TCRdb assigned the V and J calls; the authors' analysis was not used. Present in this sample are about 400,000 distinct CDR3 sequences, about 14% of which were seen just once. The ten biggest clones cover over 10% of the sample.

The entry originates in a study of T cells in Graves' hyperthyroidism and ophthalmopathy (dated by TCRdb to between 2018 and 2021). The study in broad terms: Peripheral blood was sampled at the time of initial diagnosis, prior to any treatment. The paper reports TCR Vbeta CDR3 sequencing of 130 to 150 peripheral blood samples: over 40 ophthalmopathy, roughly 74 hyperthyroidism and approximately 17 progressor patients. After blood sampling, hyperthyroidism patients were treated with methimazole at a starting dose of 30 mg daily, and ophthalmopathy patients were treated with high-dose intravenous methylprednisolone. Prospective prediction of ophthalmopathy was tested in an independent validation cohort consisting of fewer than 20 hyperthyroidism patients and more than 15 patients who later progressed to ophthalmopathy. In roughly six Graves' hyperthyroidism patients, the study also compared T-cell repertoires from thyroid tissue with T-cell repertoires from blood. The 75 to 100 discovery patients were randomly split 7:3 into training and test sets. A discovery cohort of fewer than 110 patients, about 40 with Graves' ophthalmopathy and 57 with stable Graves' hyperthyroidism, was used to find distinguishing TCR V-J signatures.

Overall study results and their limits: A 13 V-J signature model separated ophthalmopathy from stable hyperthyroidism, with around 88% sensitivity and 81.08% specificity in cross-validation and 80%/75% in testing. No statistical method was used to set the sample size in advance, and investigators knew the group allocation. In validation, progression to ophthalmopathy was predicted by the model with 70.59% sensitivity and under 85% specificity, a median of approximately 7.1 months before onset. Most expanded thyroid clonotypes (frequency above 0.001) were also found in blood, which suggests that blood repertoires may mirror thyroid immune responses.

V is shortened by 5 bases, J by 8 bases, and the region joining them spans 12 bases. CDR3 length: 12 amino acids, cysteine to phenylalanine. Kept here is only the CDR3 DNA, which spans 36 bases and is read in frame from base 1. Moderately to severely active disease, a Clinical Activity Score of at least 3, a NOSPECS grade of at least 4, and a duration under 3 months were present in ophthalmopathy patients. Any patient with an uncontrolled infection, another autoimmune disease, pregnancy or lactation was excluded. Diagnoses were based on clinical symptoms, serum thyroxine and TRAb, thyroid ultrasound and orbital computed tomography. Ficoll-Paque density gradient centrifugation was used to isolate PBMCs from 8 to 10 ml of fresh peripheral blood. Total RNA was extracted with Trizol reagent, and quality was checked on an Agilent 2100 Bioanalyzer.

In this chain, TRBV12-3 or TRBV12-4 is recombined with TRBJ1-1, and the D gene may be TRBD1, 6 bases matching. The sequenced sample was blood. The clonotype originates from a man between 18 and 35 years old with Graves' ophthalmopathy. DNA sequence: TGTGCCAGCAGTGCGTGGACAGACGAAGCTTTCTTT. Translated, it reads CASSAWTDEAFF.